This TCR beta chain was profiled in a study of blood T cells in healthy people across ages. Study observations and caveats: Unsorted PBMCs prevented conclusive naive versus antigen-experienced comparison.

The germline V gene encodes CDR1 SGHTS and CDR2 YDEGEE. The CDR3 runs 15 residues. V shed 4 bases and J 0 bases; nucleotides not matched to a gene: 5. It was with a sample-barcoded 5' primer and a J-beta primer mix that a second PCR of roughly 7 to 11 cycles was run. A single record per CDR3 protein comes from TCRdb applying MiXCR to the 5' RACE reads. The sample has hundreds of thousands of distinct CDR3 sequences; approximately 44% are singletons. Total RNA was isolated from each sample in quantities of at least 5.5 micrograms. This clonotype has a single count. Antigen unknown. This chain links TRBV5-8 with TRBJ2-3, with 7 positions matching TRBD2. The sequenced sample was blood. The clonotype comes from a man in his 60s in good health. The DNA for the CDR3 is TGTGCCAGCAGCCGCCGGGGGGAAAGCACAGATACGCAGTATTTT. This translates into CASSRRGESTDTQYF. Full variable domain (remainder filled in from reference TRBV5-8 and TRBJ2-3): EAGVTQSPTHLIKTRGQQATLRCSPISGHTSVYWYQQALGLGLQFLLWYDEGEERNRGNFPPRFSGRQFPNYSSELNVNALELEDSALYLCASSRRGESTDTQYFGPGTRLTVL.